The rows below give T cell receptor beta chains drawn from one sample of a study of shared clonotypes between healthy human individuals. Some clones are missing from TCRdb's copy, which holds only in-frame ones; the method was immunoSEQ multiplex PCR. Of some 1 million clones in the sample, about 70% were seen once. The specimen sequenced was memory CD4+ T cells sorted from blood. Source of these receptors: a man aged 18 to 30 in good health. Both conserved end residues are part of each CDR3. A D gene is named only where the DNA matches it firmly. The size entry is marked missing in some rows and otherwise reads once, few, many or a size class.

CASSVDSPGGGNTIYF,TGTGCCAGCAGCGTTGACAGCCCTGGCGGGGGAAACACCATATATTTT,TRBJ1-3,NA,NA,TRBV5-6
CAISQTRMGYNEQFF,TGTGCCATCAGTCAGACCCGGATGGGGTACAATGAGCAGTTCTTC,TRBJ2-1,NA,NA,TRBV10-3
CASVRGLGQPQHF,TGTGCCAGCGTCAGGGGGCTCGGGCAGCCCCAGCATTTT,TRBJ1-5,few,TRBD1,TRBV2
CASSFRSGTGTREQYF,TGTGCCAGCAGTTTTAGATCGGGGACAGGGACCCGCGAGCAGTACTTC,TRBJ2-7,NA,TRBD1,TRBV27
CASSLELAGGTAQYF,TGTGCCAGCAGCTTAGAACTAGCGGGGGGGACGGCCCAGTACTTC,TRBJ2-5,once,TRBD2,TRBV7-8
CASSIGGNQPQHF,TGTGCCAGTAGTATAGGAGGGAATCAGCCCCAGCATTTT,TRBJ1-5,NA,NA,TRBV19
CASKGYDPQETQYF,TGTGCCAGCAAAGGCTACGACCCGCAAGAGACCCAGTACTTC,TRBJ2-5,NA,NA,TRBV2
CASSLTPSVNEQFF,TGTGCCAGCAGTTTAACCCCGTCCGTCAATGAGCAGTTCTTC,TRBJ2-1,NA,NA,TRBV28
CASSSDRSGDEKLFF,TGTGCCAGCAGTTCGGACAGGTCAGGGGATGAAAAACTGTTTTTT,TRBJ1-4,few,TRBD1,TRBV6-6
CASSLWGLLTDTQYF,TGCGCCAGCAGCTTGTGGGGGCTCCTTACAGATACGCAGTATTTT,TRBJ2-3,NA,NA,TRBV5-1
CASSWTSYNEQFF,TGTGCCAGCAGCTGGACTAGCTACAATGAGCAGTTCTTC,TRBJ2-1,once,TRBD2,TRBV7-2
CASSEQRGLSTDTQYF,TGTGCCAGCAGTGAACAGCGGGGGCTTTCCACAGATACGCAGTATTTT,TRBJ2-3,NA,TRBD2,TRBV6-1
CASSVGTVPYEQYF,TGTGCCAGCAGCGTAGGGACGGTCCCCTACGAGCAGTACTTC,TRBJ2-7,few,NA,TRBV11-2
CGRGQSPQPQHF,TGCGGCCGGGGACAGTCGCCTCAGCCCCAGCATTTT,TRBJ1-5,few,TRBD1,TRBV29-1
CASSFRGWESPLHF,TGTGCCAGCAGCTTCCGAGGGTGGGAATCACCCCTCCACTTT,TRBJ1-6,NA,NA,TRBV11-2
CASSPPDSGAYEQYF,TGTGCCAGCTCACCCCCCGATAGCGGAGCCTACGAGCAGTACTTC,TRBJ2-7,NA,NA,TRBV18
CASSSDRANSPLHF,TGTGCCAGCAGTTCGGACAGGGCCAATTCACCCCTCCACTTT,TRBJ1-6,few,TRBD1,TRBV6-5
CASSYDRGNEKLFF,TGTGCCAGCAGCTACGACAGGGGTAATGAAAAACTGTTTTTT,TRBJ1-4,once,TRBD1,TRBV5-6
CASSLGPQGAGNEQFF,TGCGCCAGCAGCTTGGGTCCGCAGGGAGCTGGGAATGAGCAGTTCTTC,TRBJ2-1,few,NA,TRBV5-1
CASSYDPSGRQDEQYF,TGTGCCAGCAGTTACGATCCTAGCGGGAGGCAAGACGAGCAGTACTTC,TRBJ2-7,NA,TRBD2,TRBV6-5
CASSTAPDRGYGYTF,TGTGCCAGCAGCACCGCCCCGGACCGGGGCTATGGCTACACCTTC,TRBJ1-2,NA,NA,TRBV5-5
CSAIRDHEQFF,TGCAGTGCTATCAGGGATCATGAGCAGTTCTTC,TRBJ2-1,NA,NA,TRBV20-1
CASSQILKGQGKDGYTF,TGCGCCAGCAGCCAAATCCTCAAGGGACAGGGAAAAGACGGCTACACCTTC,TRBJ1-2,NA,TRBD1,TRBV4-1
CASSPTPQTGGEQYF,TGCGCCAGCAGCCCAACACCCCAGACAGGGGGCGAGCAGTACTTC,TRBJ2-7,NA,TRBD1,TRBV5-1
CASSLELNLDEQYF,TGTGCCAGCAGCTTAGAACTAAATCTCGACGAGCAGTACTTC,TRBJ2-7,NA,NA,TRBV7-9
CASSEVRFSYNEQFF,TGTGCCAGCAGTGAAGTTAGGTTTTCCTACAATGAGCAGTTCTTC,TRBJ2-1,few,NA,TRBV6-1
CASSLPSYNSPLHF,TGTGCCAGCAGCTTACCCAGCTATAATTCACCCCTCCACTTT,TRBJ1-6,NA,NA,TRBV7-9
CASSLGDSGKTNEKLFF,TGTGCCAGCAGCTTAGGGGACAGTGGGAAGACTAATGAAAAACTGTTTTTT,TRBJ1-4,NA,TRBD1,TRBV7-9
CASSLGLGAKNTGELFF,TGTGCCAGCAGCTTGGGCTTAGGAGCTAAGAACACCGGGGAGCTGTTTTTT,TRBJ2-2,NA,NA,TRBV7-3
CASSLGQGSSPLHF,TGCGCCAGCAGCTTGGGACAGGGGAGCTCACCCCTCCACTTT,TRBJ1-6,few,TRBD1,TRBV5-1
CASSSNINSPLHF,TGCGCCAGCAGCTCAAACATTAATTCACCCCTCCACTTT,TRBJ1-6,NA,NA,TRBV5-1
CASWAGAGNTDTQYF,TGCGCCAGCTGGGCTGGAGCGGGGAACACAGATACGCAGTATTTT,TRBJ2-3,NA,TRBD2,TRBV5-1
CASTHEGGRGGAFF,TGTGCCAGTACCCACGAGGGTGGGCGAGGTGGAGCTTTCTTT,TRBJ1-1,NA,NA,TRBV19
CASSYRDDSFNYGYTF,TGTGCCAGCAGCTACCGGGACGACTCTTTTAACTATGGCTACACCTTC,TRBJ1-2,NA,NA,TRBV9
CATSRDHGGQETQYF,TGTGCCACCAGCAGAGATCATGGGGGACAAGAGACCCAGTACTTC,TRBJ2-5,few,NA,TRBV15
CASSGGYEQYF,TGTGCCAGCAGTGGGGGGTACGAGCAGTACTTC,TRBJ2-7,NA,NA,TRBV6-5
CASSLDGVSGANVLTF,TGTGCCAGCAGCTTAGATGGGGTGTCTGGGGCCAACGTCCTGACTTTC,TRBJ2-6,NA,NA,TRBV11-2
CASGQGKLQPQHF,TGTGCCAGCGGACAGGGAAAGTTACAGCCCCAGCATTTT,TRBJ1-5,NA,TRBD1,TRBV6-1
CASSRDMEEKLFF,TGCGCCAGCAGCCGGGACATGGAAGAAAAACTGTTTTTT,TRBJ1-4,many,NA,TRBV5-1
CASSTSGVAKNIQYF,TGTGCCAGCAGTACTTCCGGCGTAGCCAAAAACATTCAGTACTTC,TRBJ2-4,NA,NA,TRBV27
CASSFPRLENLDTQYF,TGCGCCAGCAGCTTCCCCCGACTAGAGAATTTAGATACGCAGTATTTT,TRBJ2-3,NA,NA,TRBV5-1
CASSEAEGASGNQPQHF,TGTGCCAGCAGTGAAGCCGAGGGGGCGAGTGGCAATCAGCCCCAGCATTTT,TRBJ1-5,once,TRBD1,TRBV6-1
CASSRTGRVAGDPDTQYF,TGCGCCAGCAGCCGGACCGGTAGGGTAGCGGGAGACCCAGATACGCAGTATTTT,TRBJ2-3,NA,TRBD2,TRBV4-3
CASTLAPVSGNTIYF,TGCGCCAGCACCCTGGCACCCGTCTCTGGAAACACCATATATTTT,TRBJ1-3,NA,NA,TRBV5-1
CASSSTRYNEQFF,TGTGCCAGCAGTTCCACTAGATACAATGAGCAGTTCTTC,TRBJ2-1,NA,NA,TRBV27
CASSQERSSYEQYF,TGTGCCAGCAGCCAAGAGAGGAGCTCCTACGAGCAGTACTTC,TRBJ2-7,NA,NA,TRBV4-2
CASSSVGQGYNGYTF,TGTGCCAGCAGTTCCGTAGGACAGGGCTATAATGGCTACACCTTC,TRBJ1-2,NA,TRBD1,TRBV6-5
CASREGLAGSYEQYF,TGCGCCAGCAGGGAGGGACTAGCGGGGTCCTACGAGCAGTACTTC,TRBJ2-7,NA,TRBD2,TRBV10-2
CASSPIGFSEQYF,TGTGCCAGCAGTCCTATCGGGTTTTCCGAGCAGTACTTC,TRBJ2-7,NA,NA,TRBV2